The rows below give T cell receptor beta chains drawn from one sample of a study of early T cells in non-severe SARS-CoV-2 infection. TCRdb re-called the 5' RACE reads with MiXCR, one entry per CDR3 protein. Of tens of thousands of distinct CDR3 sequences in the sample, approximately 10% were seen once. The sequencing here drew on whole blood, taken at baseline. All receptors derive from an adult who was a healthcare worker with PCR-confirmed SARS-CoV-2 infection or an uninfected control (not recorded which). Each CDR3 is given with its conserved first and last residue. A D gene is named only where the DNA matches it firmly. Size values are once, few and many counts, or a class for expanded clones, and some rows have none.

V gene,J gene,clone size,D gene,CDR3 protein,CDR3 DNA
TRBV7-2,TRBJ2-3,.,TRBD2,CASSLSPSGSIPDTQYF,TGTGCCAGCAGCTTATCGCCTAGCGGGAGTATACCAGATACGCAGTATTTT
TRBV30,TRBJ2-2,.,.,CAWTAIDGYGELFF,TGTGCCTGGACCGCCATCGACGGATACGGGGAGCTGTTTTTT
TRBV7-6,TRBJ2-7,many,.,CASRLLTGQSYEQYF,TGTGCCAGCAGACTACTCACCGGACAGTCCTACGAGCAGTACTTC
TRBV15,TRBJ2-7,.,TRBD1,CATSRQGADEQYF,TGTGCCACCAGCAGACAGGGGGCGGACGAGCAGTACTTC
TRBV7-9,TRBJ2-5,few,TRBD2,CASSETSLQETQYF,TGTGCCAGCAGCGAGACTAGCCTCCAAGAGACCCAGTACTTC
TRBV5-4,TRBJ2-7,.,.,CASRDRRTYEQYF,TGTGCCAGCAGGGACAGACGTACCTACGAGCAGTACTTC
TRBV19,TRBJ1-5,many,.,CASRQYSNQPQHF,TGTGCCAGTAGACAGTATAGCAATCAGCCCCAGCATTTT
TRBV5-4,TRBJ2-7,.,.,CASSTPSGPEGEQYF,TGTGCCAGCAGCACACCATCGGGACCCGAGGGCGAGCAGTACTTC
TRBV20-1,TRBJ2-1,few,TRBD2,CSARVPSGRGNEQFF,TGCAGTGCTAGAGTACCTAGCGGGAGGGGGAATGAGCAGTTCTTC
TRBV6-2/TRBV6-3,TRBJ1-6,.,.,CASRPPGFDLPLHF,TGTGCCAGCAGACCCCCTGGGTTTGATTTACCCCTCCACTTT
TRBV6-4,TRBJ2-1,many,TRBD2,CASSEQTSGSGEQFF,TGTGCCAGCAGTGAGCAGACTAGCGGGAGCGGTGAGCAGTTCTTC
TRBV3-1,TRBJ2-7,few,.,CASSRGENEQYF,TGTGCCAGCAGCCGAGGTGAGAACGAGCAGTACTTC
TRBV6-6,TRBJ2-7,many,.,CASSYSYYEQYF,TGTGCCAGCAGTTACTCGTACTACGAGCAGTACTTC
TRBV3-1,TRBJ1-1,few,.,CASSQSSGMNTEAFF,TGTGCCAGCAGCCAGTCCTCAGGCATGAACACTGAAGCTTTCTTT
TRBV30,TRBJ2-5,many,.,CAWSVLRETQYF,TGTGCCTGGAGTGTACTTAGAGAGACCCAGTACTTC
TRBV9,TRBJ2-3,.,TRBD2,CASSEFSTSGPDTQYF,TGTGCCAGCAGCGAGTTTTCGACTAGCGGTCCAGATACGCAGTATTTT
TRBV18,TRBJ2-1,few,.,CASSPGSAFDNEQFF,TGTGCCAGCTCACCAGGGAGCGCCTTCGACAATGAGCAGTTCTTC
TRBV6-6,TRBJ1-2,.,.,CASSTTEYGYTF,TGTGCCAGCAGTACCACAGAGTATGGCTACACCTTC
TRBV20-1,TRBJ2-5,.,TRBD1,CSAIGGSVQETQYF,TGCAGTGCCATAGGGGGCAGCGTCCAAGAGACCCAGTACTTC
TRBV14,TRBJ2-3,.,TRBD2,CASSRSRREEEYF,TGTGCCAGCAGCCGATCTAGACGGGAGGAGGAGTATTTT
TRBV12-3/TRBV12-4,TRBJ2-1,.,TRBD1,CASSLTGFEQFF,TGTGCCAGCAGTCTGACAGGGTTTGAGCAGTTCTTC
TRBV10-3,TRBJ1-5,.,.,CAISGDGSSQPQHF,TGTGCCATCAGTGGGGACGGGAGTAGTCAGCCCCAGCATTTT
TRBV11-3,TRBJ2-2,.,.,CASSPGHMKSGELFF,TGTGCCAGCAGCCCGGGACATATGAAGTCCGGGGAGCTGTTTTTT
TRBV6-2/TRBV6-3,TRBJ2-3,few,.,CASRLVDTQYF,TGTGCCAGCCGACTTGTAGATACGCAGTATTTT
TRBV20-1,TRBJ2-7,.,.,CSAKGGSPSYEQYF,TGCAGTGCTAAGGGGGGGTCACCTTCCTACGAGCAGTACTTC
TRBV6-6,TRBJ1-4,.,.,CASSYTGQTNEKLFF,TGTGCCAGCAGTTACACAGGGCAAACTAATGAAAAACTGTTTTTT
TRBV9,TRBJ2-1,.,TRBD2,CASSVAGLVYNEQFF,TGTGCCAGCAGCGTAGCAGGACTAGTATACAATGAGCAGTTCTTC
TRBV7-3,TRBJ2-6,few,.,CASSLFTGANVLTF,TGTGCCAGCAGCTTATTTACTGGGGCCAACGTCCTGACTTTC